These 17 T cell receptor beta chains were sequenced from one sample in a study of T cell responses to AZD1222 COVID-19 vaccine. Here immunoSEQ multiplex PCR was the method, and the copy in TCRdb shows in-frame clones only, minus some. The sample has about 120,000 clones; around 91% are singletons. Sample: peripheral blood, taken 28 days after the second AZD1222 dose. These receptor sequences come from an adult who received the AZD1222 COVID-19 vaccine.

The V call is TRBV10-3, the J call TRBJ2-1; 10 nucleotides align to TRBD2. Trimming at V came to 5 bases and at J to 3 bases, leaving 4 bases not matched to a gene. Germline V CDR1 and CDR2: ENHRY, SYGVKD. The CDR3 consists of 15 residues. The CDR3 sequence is CAISPTSGYYNEQFF. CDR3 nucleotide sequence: TGTGCCATCAGTCCGACTAGCGGGTACTACAATGAGCAGTTCTTC.

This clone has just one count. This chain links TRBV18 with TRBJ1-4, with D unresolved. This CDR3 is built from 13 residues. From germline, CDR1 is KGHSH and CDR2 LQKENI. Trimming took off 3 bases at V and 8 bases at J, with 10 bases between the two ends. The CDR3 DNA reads TGTGCCAGCTCACCCGGCAGGCGCGAAAAACTGTTTTTT. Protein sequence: CASSPGRREKLFF.

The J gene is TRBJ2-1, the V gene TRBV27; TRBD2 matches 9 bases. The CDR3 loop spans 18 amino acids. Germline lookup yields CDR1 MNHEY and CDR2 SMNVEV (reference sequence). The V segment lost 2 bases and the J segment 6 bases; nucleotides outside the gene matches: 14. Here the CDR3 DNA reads TGTGCCAGCAGTTTACAGGGTCTGGTAGCGGGAGAGGGCAATGAGCAGTTCTTC. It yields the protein CASSLQGLVAGEGNEQFF.

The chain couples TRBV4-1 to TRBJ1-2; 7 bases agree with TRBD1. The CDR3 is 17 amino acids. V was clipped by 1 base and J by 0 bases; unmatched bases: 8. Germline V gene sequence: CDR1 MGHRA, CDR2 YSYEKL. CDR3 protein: CASSQGHPGQANYGYTF. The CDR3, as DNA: TGCGCCAGCAGCCAAGGTCACCCCGGACAGGCTAACTATGGCTACACCTTC.

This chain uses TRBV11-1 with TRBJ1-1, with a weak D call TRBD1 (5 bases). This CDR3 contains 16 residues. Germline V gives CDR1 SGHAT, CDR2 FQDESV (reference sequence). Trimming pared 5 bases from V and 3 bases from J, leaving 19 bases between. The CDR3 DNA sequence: TGTGCCAGCAGCCCGCCGGGGGTTCTGATGTACACTGAAGCTTTCTTT. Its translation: CASSPPGVLMYTEAFF.

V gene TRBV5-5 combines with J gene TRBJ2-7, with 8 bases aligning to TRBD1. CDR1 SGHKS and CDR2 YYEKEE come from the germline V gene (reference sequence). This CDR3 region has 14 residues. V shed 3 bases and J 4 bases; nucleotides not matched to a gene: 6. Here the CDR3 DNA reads TGTGCCAGCAGCTCGGGACAGGCGGGGTACGAGCAGTACTTC. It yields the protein CASSSGQAGYEQYF.

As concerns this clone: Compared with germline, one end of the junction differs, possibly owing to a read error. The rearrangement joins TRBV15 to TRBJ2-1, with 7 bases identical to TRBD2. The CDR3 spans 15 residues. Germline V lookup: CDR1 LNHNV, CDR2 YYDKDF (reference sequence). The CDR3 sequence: CATSRDAGANNEQFF. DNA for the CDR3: TGTGCTACCAGCAGAGATGCGGGAGCTAACAATGAGCAGTTCTTC.

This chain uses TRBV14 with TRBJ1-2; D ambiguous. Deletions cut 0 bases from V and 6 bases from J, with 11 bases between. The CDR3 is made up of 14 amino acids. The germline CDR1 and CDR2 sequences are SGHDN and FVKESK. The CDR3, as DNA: TGTGCCAGCAGCCAAGACACCAGGATTAATGGCTACACCTTC. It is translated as CASSQDTRINGYTF. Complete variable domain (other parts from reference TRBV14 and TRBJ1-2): EAGVTQFPSHSVIEKGQTVTLRCDPISGHDNLYWYRRVMGKEIKFLLHFVKESKQDESGMPNNRFLAERTGGTYSTLKVQPAELEDSGVYFCASSQDTRINGYTFGSGTRLTVV.

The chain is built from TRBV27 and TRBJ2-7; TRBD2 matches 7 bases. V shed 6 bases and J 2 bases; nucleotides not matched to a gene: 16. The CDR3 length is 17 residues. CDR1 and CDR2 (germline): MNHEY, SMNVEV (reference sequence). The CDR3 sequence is CASSAGKGLHFAYEQYF. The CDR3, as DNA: TGTGCCAGCAGCGCTGGGAAGGGACTACACTTTGCCTACGAGCAGTACTTC.

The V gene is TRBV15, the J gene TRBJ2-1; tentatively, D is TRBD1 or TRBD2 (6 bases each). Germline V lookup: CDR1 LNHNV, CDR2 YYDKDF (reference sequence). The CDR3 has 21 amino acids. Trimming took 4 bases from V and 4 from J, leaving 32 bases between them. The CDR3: CATSIWGRGRMGTVGYNEQFF. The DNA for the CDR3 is TGTGCCACCAGCATATGGGGGCGGGGCAGGATGGGTACGGTGGGATACAATGAGCAGTTCTTC.

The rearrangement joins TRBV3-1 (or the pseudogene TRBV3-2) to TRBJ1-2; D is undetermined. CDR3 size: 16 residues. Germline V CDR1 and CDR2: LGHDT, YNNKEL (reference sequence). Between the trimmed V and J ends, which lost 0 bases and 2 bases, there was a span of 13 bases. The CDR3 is CASSQEGRSTNYGYTF. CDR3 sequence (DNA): TGTGCCAGCAGCCAAGAGGGGAGGTCGACCAACTATGGCTACACCTTC.

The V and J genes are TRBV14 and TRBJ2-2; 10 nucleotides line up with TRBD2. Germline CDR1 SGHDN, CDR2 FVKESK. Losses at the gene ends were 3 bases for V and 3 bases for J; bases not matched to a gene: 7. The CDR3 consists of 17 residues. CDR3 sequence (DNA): TGTGCCAGCAGCCACCATACCGGGACTAGCGACACCGGGGAGCTGTTTTTT. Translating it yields CASSHHTGTSDTGELFF.

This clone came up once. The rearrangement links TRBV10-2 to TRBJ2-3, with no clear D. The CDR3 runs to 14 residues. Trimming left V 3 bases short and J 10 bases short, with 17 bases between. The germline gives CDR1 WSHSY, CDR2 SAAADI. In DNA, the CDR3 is TGCGCCAGCAGTGACCTTCCAAATACTGAAGCGCAGTATTTT. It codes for CASSDLPNTEAQYF.

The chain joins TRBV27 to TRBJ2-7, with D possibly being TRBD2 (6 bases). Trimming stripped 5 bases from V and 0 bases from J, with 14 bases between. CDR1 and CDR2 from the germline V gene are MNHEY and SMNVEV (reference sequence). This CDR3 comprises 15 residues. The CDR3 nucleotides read TGTGCCAGCAGTCCCATAGTGGGGGGCTCCTACGAGCAGTACTTC. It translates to CASSPIVGGSYEQYF.

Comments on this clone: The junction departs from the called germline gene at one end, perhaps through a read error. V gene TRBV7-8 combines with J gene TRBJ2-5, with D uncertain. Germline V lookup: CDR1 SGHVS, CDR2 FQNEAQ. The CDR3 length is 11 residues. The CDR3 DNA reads TGTGCCAGCAGCCTGGCGCGGCCAAGGCACTTC. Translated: CASSLARPRHF.

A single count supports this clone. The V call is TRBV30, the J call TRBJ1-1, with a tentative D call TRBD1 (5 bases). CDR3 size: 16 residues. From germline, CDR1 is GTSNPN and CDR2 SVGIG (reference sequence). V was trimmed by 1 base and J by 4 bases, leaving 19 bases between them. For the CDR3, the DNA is TGTGCCTGGAGTGCCCTAAGCGTGGGGGGAAGCACTGAAGCTTTCTTT. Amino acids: CAWSALSVGGSTEAFF.

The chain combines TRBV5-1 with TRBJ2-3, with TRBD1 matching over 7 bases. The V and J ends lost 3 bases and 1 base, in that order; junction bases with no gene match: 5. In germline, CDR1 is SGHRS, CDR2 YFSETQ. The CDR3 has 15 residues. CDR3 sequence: CASSSDRARTDTQYF. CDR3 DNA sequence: TGCGCCAGCAGCTCAGACAGGGCCCGCACAGATACGCAGTATTTT. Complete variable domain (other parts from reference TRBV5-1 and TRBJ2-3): KAGVTQTPRYLIKTRGQQVTLSCSPISGHRSVSWYQQTPGQGLQFLFEYFSETQRNKGNFPGRFSGRQFSNSRSEMNVSTLELGDSALYLCASSSDRARTDTQYFGPGTRLTVL.